The 27 T cell receptor beta chains below were found in one sample sequenced in a study of CD8 T cells in Susac syndrome. Reverse transcription of about 0.5 to 1 ug RNA was carried out with random hexamers. TCRdb fed the immunoSEQ multiplex PCR reads into MiXCR, producing one record per CDR3 protein. Counted here are 95,000 to 150,000 distinct CDR3 sequences, just under 95% occurring once; the ten biggest clones make up roughly 0.29%. Sequencing input: CD8+ T cells from PBMCs. These receptors came from a human donor with Susac syndrome.

J is TRBJ1-1 and V is TRBV6-6; 7 bases match TRBD1. Germline V gives CDR1 MNHNY, CDR2 SVGAGI (reference sequence). The CDR3 is 14 residues long. Trimming at V came to 5 bases and at J to 5 bases, leaving 8 bases not matched to a gene. DNA for the CDR3: TGTGCCAGCAGTCCCGGACAGGTGGGGACTGAAGCTTTCTTT. Protein: CASSPGQVGTEAFF.

The chain employs TRBV29-1 and TRBJ2-5; D uncertain. The CDR3 covers 11 residues. Germline CDR1 and CDR2: SQVTM and ANQGSEA. V was pared by 5 bases and J by 5 bases, with 9 bases between. CDR3 sequence: CSVLVAETQYF. The DNA for the CDR3 is TGCAGCGTTCTGGTAGCCGAGACCCAGTACTTC.

CDR3 residues: CASSYPRYEGYEQYF. Written as DNA, the CDR3 is TGTGCCAGCAGCTATCCCCGTTACGAGGGCTACGAGCAGTACTTC. The chain carries TRBV5-4 and TRBJ2-7, with D possibly TRBD2 on 5 matching bases. V lost 3 bases and J lost 3, with 16 bases in between. The CDR3 is made up of 15 amino acids. Germline-derived CDR1 and CDR2 are SGHNT and YYREEE (reference sequence).

Points on this clonotype: At one of its ends the junction is not consistent with the germline gene, which may arise from a read error. The chain has TRBV7-7 and TRBJ1-1, with D hard to call. Per germline, CDR1 SSHAT and CDR2 FNYEAQ (reference sequence). The CDR3 is 14 residues long. The CDR3 spells CASSIGPGAAEAFF. In DNA, the CDR3 is TGTGCTAGCAGCATCGGACCCGGAGCAGCTGAAGCTTTCTTT.

The J gene is TRBJ1-2, the V gene TRBV5-6; the match to TRBD1 covers 7 bases. Unmatched junction bases numbered 4, after V lost 4 bases and J lost 4 bases. The CDR3 extends over 13 amino acids. Germline loops: CDR1 SGHDT, CDR2 YYEEEE. The CDR3: CASSGTELYGYTF. CDR3 bases: TGTGCCAGCAGCGGGACAGAGCTCTATGGCTACACCTTC. Drawing the rest from reference TRBV5-6 and TRBJ1-2, the complete variable domain is DAGVTQSPTHLIKTRGQQVTLRCSPKSGHDTVSWYQQALGQGPQFIFQYYEEEERQRGNFPDRFSGHQFPNYSSELNVNALLLGDSALYLCASSGTELYGYTFGSGTRLTVV.

This chain connects TRBV29-1 to TRBJ1-2; a possible D gene is TRBD1 (5 bases). The germline V and J ends were trimmed by 4 bases and 6 bases, with 18 bases remaining between them. Looked up from germline, CDR1 is SQVTM and CDR2 is ANQGSEA. The CDR3 totals 14 residues. CDR3 residues: CSVGLPLRGDGYTF. CDR3 DNA sequence: TGCAGCGTTGGCCTACCATTAAGGGGTGATGGCTACACCTTC. The full variable domain, rest sourced from reference TRBV29-1 and TRBJ1-2, is SAVISQKPSRDICQRGTSLTIQCQVDSQVTMMFWYRQQPGQSLTLIATANQGSEATYESGFVIDKFPISRPNLTFSTLTVSNMSPEDSSIYLCSVGLPLRGDGYTFGSGTRLTVV.

The gene calls are TRBV2 and TRBJ2-1; D uncertain. V lost 4 bases and J 7 bases, leaving 5 bases between the germline ends. Germline V gene data show CDR1 as SNHLY and CDR2 as FYNNEI. The CDR3 contains 11 residues. The CDR3, as DNA: TGTGCCAGCAGTGCCTCTAATGAGCAGTTCTTC. This codes for CASSASNEQFF.

The V and J genes are TRBV9 and TRBJ2-3, with 8 bases matching TRBD2. The germline CDR1 and CDR2 sequences are SGDLS and YYNGEE. V lost 3 bases, J lost 4 bases, and 10 bases stayed unmatched. The CDR3 is made up of 16 amino acids. The CDR3 nucleotides read TGTGCCAGCAGCGCAGCTAAAGGACTAGCCTCAGATACGCAGTATTTT. Its translation is CASSAAKGLASDTQYF. Filled out from reference TRBV9 and TRBJ2-3, the complete variable domain reads DSGVTQTPKHLITATGQRVTLRCSPRSGDLSVYWYQQSLDQGLQFLIQYYNGEERAKGNILERFSAQQFPDLHSELNLSSLELGDSALYFCASSAAKGLASDTQYFGPGTRLTVL.

The V call is TRBV4-1, the J call TRBJ2-3; possible D gene TRBD1, 7 bases. CDR3 length: 18 amino acids. Germline CDR1 and CDR2: MGHRA and YSYEKL. The V end lost 6 bases, the J end lost 1 base, and 23 bases lay between the germline ends. The DNA of the CDR3 is TGCGCCAGCAGACTAATAGGGGGCGCCCCGGGAGGCACAGATACGCAGTATTTT. It codes for CASRLIGGAPGGTDTQYF.

This chain links TRBV3-1 with TRBJ2-1, with D hard to call. This CDR3 comprises 13 residues. With 4 bases removed from V and 6 bases from J, the gap between germline ends came to 10 bases. Germline V gene data show CDR1 as LGHDT and CDR2 as YNNKEL (reference sequence). Written as DNA, the CDR3 is TGTGCCAGCAGCCGAGGCAGAGTCAATGAGCAGTTCTTC. Its protein is CASSRGRVNEQFF.

The chain links TRBV7-9 to TRBJ1-3; D gene ambiguous. The CDR3 is made up of 16 amino acids. V shed 0 bases and J shed 4 bases, with 13 bases lying between them. The germline V gene encodes CDR1 SEHNR and CDR2 FQNEAQ (reference sequence). The CDR3 sequence is CASSLAESNPGNTIYF. The DNA for the CDR3 is TGTGCCAGCAGCTTAGCGGAGTCTAATCCCGGAAACACCATATATTTT.

The DNA of the CDR3 is TGTGCCAGCAGCCCCTGGTCGGCAGGAGACTTCTACAATGAGCAGTTCTTC. Amino acids: CASSPWSAGDFYNEQFF. The chain joins TRBV6-1 to TRBJ2-1; D remains ambiguous. CDR3 length: 17 amino acids. The germline V gene encodes CDR1 MNHNS and CDR2 SASEGT. V shed 6 bases and J shed 3 bases, with 21 bases lying between them.

This clonotype was counted only a few times. The chain links TRBV15 to TRBJ2-2; D remains unclear. Trimming shortened V by 0 bases and J by 6 bases, and 11 bases separated the two germline ends. This CDR3 is built from 15 residues. Germline lookup yields CDR1 LNHNV and CDR2 YYDKDF (reference sequence). CDR3 region: CATSRDLGGAGELFF. The CDR3 nucleotides are TGTGCCACCAGCAGAGATTTGGGTGGGGCCGGGGAGCTGTTTTTT.

The CDR3 reads CASRPLSGTSYEQYF. The CDR3 coding sequence is TGTGCCAGCAGGCCGTTGTCTGGCACCTCCTACGAGCAGTACTTC. V is TRBV27 and J is TRBJ2-7; D remains unclear. The germline gives CDR1 MNHEY, CDR2 SMNVEV (reference sequence). This CDR3 is 15 amino acids long. Trimming left V 6 bases short and J 0 bases short, with 15 bases between.

The V and J genes are TRBV27 and TRBJ2-1; 11 bases are shared with TRBD2. The ends lost 5 bases at V and 3 bases at J; junction bases unmatched: 6. Germline-derived CDR1 and CDR2 are MNHEY and SMNVEV (reference sequence). This CDR3 is 16 amino acids long. DNA of the CDR3: TGTGCCAGCAGTCCATCCACTAGCGGGGGCTACAATGAGCAGTTCTTC. The encoded protein is CASSPSTSGGYNEQFF.

The V call is TRBV19, the J call TRBJ1-2; 8 nucleotides align to TRBD1. The CDR3 has 14 amino acids. The germline V gene encodes CDR1 LNHDA and CDR2 SQIVND (reference sequence). Losses at the gene ends were 5 bases for V and 3 bases for J; bases not matched to a gene: 5. This chain's CDR3 is CASSPDREYYGYTF. CDR3 DNA sequence: TGTGCCAGTAGTCCGGACAGGGAGTACTATGGCTACACCTTC.

The chain couples TRBV15 to TRBJ2-7; 10 nucleotides line up with TRBD1. J gave up 5 bases and V 3 bases, and 7 bases lay outside the gene matches. The CDR3 loop spans 15 amino acids. Germline V gives CDR1 LNHNV, CDR2 YYDKDF (reference sequence). In DNA form, the CDR3 reads TGTGCCACCAGCAGCCCCGGGACAGGGGCTGACGAGCAGTACTTC. It is translated as CATSSPGTGADEQYF.

The V call is TRBV6-5, the J call TRBJ1-2, with D hard to call. The V end was cut by 6 bases, the J end by 4 bases, with 12 bases between. The CDR3 runs 13 residues. Looked up from germline, CDR1 is MNHEY and CDR2 is SVGAGI. CDR3 in DNA: TGTGCCAGCAGCCCGGGGAGTTCCTATGGCTACACCTTC. It specifies CASSPGSSYGYTF.

V and J are TRBV4-3 and TRBJ2-3; D assignment may be TRBD1 or TRBD2 (5 bases each). Germline V lookup: CDR1 LGHNA, CDR2 YSLEER. The CDR3 loop spans 16 amino acids. V was cut by 4 bases and J by 2 bases, with 16 bases left in between. The CDR3 coding sequence is TGCGCCAGCAGCCGCTTTAGTGCTGGGACCACAGATACGCAGTATTTT. Translation gives CASSRFSAGTTDTQYF.

This sequence joins TRBV7-8 and TRBJ2-5; D is possibly TRBD2 (6 bases). With 1 base removed from V and 2 bases from J, the gap between germline ends came to 11 bases. Germline loops: CDR1 SGHVS, CDR2 FQNEAQ. The CDR3 spans 15 residues. The CDR3 DNA follows: TGTGCCAGCAGCTTAGGTCCTAGCGAACAAGAGACCCAGTACTTC. Translation: CASSLGPSEQETQYF.

J is TRBJ1-1 and V is TRBV20-1, with D unclear. V gave up 7 bases and J gave up 12 bases, with 15 bases separating them. CDR3 length equals 10 residues. Germline V gene sequence: CDR1 DFQATT, CDR2 SNEGSKA (reference sequence). This CDR3 reads CSVGSAETFF. In DNA, the CDR3 is TGCAGTGTAGGCAGTGCGGAGACTTTCTTT.

V usage is TRBV6-1 and J usage is TRBJ2-7; D gene ambiguous. V was trimmed by 6 bases and J by 6 bases, leaving 24 bases between them. Germline CDR1 reads MNHNS; CDR2 reads SASEGT. This CDR3 is 16 amino acids long. CDR3 loop: CASSPSMAYELGEQYF. In nucleotides, the CDR3 is TGTGCCAGCAGCCCTTCAATGGCGTACGAATTGGGCGAGCAGTACTTC.

The chain couples TRBV13 to TRBJ2-7; D is undetermined. Trimming removed 7 bases from V and 0 bases from J, with 10 bases in between. CDR3 length: 13 residues. Germline V gene sequence: CDR1 PRHDT, CDR2 FYEKMQ (reference sequence). Here the CDR3 reads CASKEESSYEQYF. For the CDR3, the DNA is TGTGCCAGCAAAGAAGAAAGCTCCTACGAGCAGTACTTC.

V gene TRBV7-9 combines with J gene TRBJ2-2; 7 bases agree with TRBD2. Per germline, CDR1 SEHNR and CDR2 FQNEAQ (reference sequence). Trimming at V came to 1 base and at J to 4 bases, leaving 6 bases not matched to a gene. CDR3 length: 16 amino acids. The CDR3 reads CASSLVRGLSTGELFF. CDR3 sequence (DNA): TGTGCCAGCAGCTTAGTTCGGGGACTATCCACCGGGGAGCTGTTTTTT.

The CDR3 spells CASSATGLNTGELFF. Here the CDR3 DNA reads TGTGCCAGCAGTGCGACAGGGTTGAACACCGGGGAGCTGTTTTTT. J is TRBJ2-2 and V is TRBV2; the match to TRBD1 covers 7 bases. From germline, CDR1 is SNHLY and CDR2 FYNNEI. The CDR3 has 15 amino acids. V shed 4 bases, J shed 1 base, and the junction held 3 bases outside the gene matches. Variable domain in full (rest from reference TRBV2 and TRBJ2-2): EPEVTQTPSHQVTQMGQEVILRCVPISNHLYFYWYRQILGQKVEFLVSFYNNEISEKSEIFDDQFSVERPDGSNFTLKIRSTKLEDSAMYFCASSATGLNTGELFFGEGSRLTVL.

The chain recombines TRBV13 with TRBJ2-7; 10 nucleotides agree with TRBD1. Germline CDR1 and CDR2: PRHDT and FYEKMQ (reference sequence). This CDR3 is 15 amino acids long. V lost 8 bases to trimming and J lost 4 bases; unmatched junction nucleotides: 11. CDR3 nucleotides: TGTGCCAGCGGAAAAACCGGGACAGGGGAGTACGAGCAGTACTTC. Protein product: CASGKTGTGEYEQYF.

The chain carries TRBV7-6 and TRBJ1-2; no clear D. Looked up from germline, CDR1 is SGHVS and CDR2 is FNYEAQ. Trimming removed 1 base from V and 6 bases from J, with 9 bases in between. This CDR3 region has 13 residues. CDR3 loop: CASSLEVGNGYTF. CDR3 nucleotides: TGTGCCAGCAGCTTAGAAGTAGGAAATGGCTACACCTTC.